This TCR beta chain was sequenced for a study of T cells in Graves' hyperthyroidism and ophthalmopathy (dated by TCRdb to between 2019 and 2020). Context from the whole study: Peripheral blood was sampled at the time of initial diagnosis, prior to any treatment. The 100 or so discovery patients were randomly split 7:3 into training and test sets. A discovery cohort of about a hundred patients, about 40 with Graves' ophthalmopathy and about 60 with stable Graves' hyperthyroidism, was used to find distinguishing TCR V-J signatures. The paper reports TCR Vbeta CDR3 sequencing of more than 120 peripheral blood samples: 43 ophthalmopathy, fewer than 80 hyperthyroidism and approximately 17 progressor patients. The study also compared thyroid tissue and blood T-cell repertoires from roughly 6 Graves' hyperthyroidism patients. After blood sampling, hyperthyroidism patients were treated with methimazole at a starting dose of 30 mg daily, and ophthalmopathy patients were treated with high-dose intravenous methylprednisolone. Whether ophthalmopathy could be predicted prospectively was tested in an independent validation cohort made up of about 20 hyperthyroidism patients plus 17 patients who later progressed to ophthalmopathy. Study-wide conclusions, independent of this receptor: In validation, progression to ophthalmopathy was predicted by the model with approximately 67% sensitivity and roughly 72% specificity, a median of roughly 6.4 months before onset. A model built on a 13 V-J signature distinguished ophthalmopathy from stable hyperthyroidism, reaching 87.88% sensitivity and around 81% specificity in cross-validation and 80%/75% in testing. No statistical method was used to set the sample size in advance, and investigators knew the group allocation. Most expanded thyroid clonotypes (frequency above 0.001) were also detected in blood, a finding suggesting that blood repertoires may reflect thyroid immune responses.

TCR beta CDR3 regions were amplified from RNA transcripts. A first-round RT-PCR of the TCR CDR3 used the HTBI primer set with the Qiagen OneStep RT-PCR kit. Libraries were constructed in a second round of multiplex PCR, after which size selection and purification were carried out. Paired-end sequencing of the libraries was performed with 100 bp reads on an Illumina HiSeq2000. In the paper's pipeline: SOAPnuke was used to process the raw data, with reads discarded if the reads contained adapters or uncalled bases, had a mean Phred below 15, or lacked an exact constant-primer or identifier match. COPE v1.2.5 was used to merge the high-quality paired reads, and each unique nucleotide sequence was defined as a clonotype. MiTCR v1.1 was used to align clonotypes to the IMGT TRBV, TRBD and TRBJ reference segments. Analysis was restricted to V-J combinations with a frequency above 0.0001, which covered about 99% of repertoires. The TCS score was defined as F50 (clonal expansion) divided by E x V (chaos), with BLOSUM62-based TCRdist calculated between CDR3 peptides within each V-J. Welch's t-statistics and random forest reduced approximately 520 V-J features to 13, which were used in a naive Bayes classifier (R e1071). Using fastp at Q25 and MiXCR, TCRdb reprocessed the public reads and kept productive beta chains. One record per CDR3 amino acid sequence lists the most common genes and DNA. TCRdb, not the authors, supplied the V and J calls. This sample comprises approximately 740,000 distinct CDR3 sequences, approximately 14% of them detected only once. The ten largest clones capture about a tenth of the sample.

Stable Graves' hyperthyroidism was defined as no progression to ophthalmopathy during 18 months of follow-up. The hyperthyroidism patients were between 18 and 65 years old and newly diagnosed, with a disease duration of less than 2 months. The study excluded patients with uncontrolled infections, other autoimmune diseases, pregnancy or lactation. Diagnoses relied on clinical symptoms, serum thyroxine and TRAb, thyroid ultrasound and orbital computed tomography. PBMCs were separated from under 12 ml of fresh peripheral blood using Ficoll-Paque density gradient centrifugation. Trizol reagent was used to extract total RNA, and RNA quality was then checked on an Agilent 2100 Bioanalyzer. This clonotype has a handful of counts. The antigen this receptor binds is unknown. Nothing much larger sits one base from this clone, and base qualities are not available. The CDR1 and CDR2 encoded by the germline V gene are SNHLY and FYNNEI. Counted from cysteine to phenylalanine, this CDR3 has 17 amino acids. Only the CDR3 DNA stays, 51 bases, in frame from base 1. Trimming removed 5 bases from V and 7 bases from J; the gene matches leave 16 bases unexplained.

Sequencing input: blood. The TCR originated in a woman aged 18-29 years with Graves' hyperthyroidism. This sequence uses TRBV2 and TRBJ2-1, and 8 bases in between align with TRBD2. CDR3 protein: CASSSHGSGTRRNEQFF. The nucleotide sequence is TGTGCCAGCAGTTCCCACGGCTCCGGGACTAGACGAAATGAGCAGTTCTTC.